These 2 T cell receptor beta chains were sequenced from one sample in a study of OX40 agonist ivuxolimab in advanced cancers. The assay was immunoSEQ multiplex PCR, and TCRdb's table has in-frame clones only and misses some. The sample carries about 120,000 clones, 89% recorded once. Source: CD4+ or CD8+ T cells sorted from blood, taken in a trial of the OX40 agonist ivuxolimab. Receptors originate from an adult with an advanced solid tumor such as melanoma, head and neck, liver or kidney cancer.

V and J are TRBV19 and TRBJ2-1, with 8 nucleotides matching TRBD1. The germline CDR1 and CDR2 sequences are LNHDA and SQIVND (reference sequence). CDR3 length equals 15 residues. V lost 6 bases, J lost 10 bases, and 14 bases stayed unmatched. Here the CDR3 reads CASSLPGQGGWEQFF. The DNA for the CDR3 is TGTGCCAGTAGCCTACCTGGACAGGGAGGATGGGAGCAGTTCTTC.

Only one count was recorded for this clone. The chain carries TRBV4-2 and TRBJ2-1; 10 bases fit TRBD1. The germline CDR1 and CDR2 sequences are LGHNA and YNFKEQ. The CDR3 sequence is 16 residues long. Trimming cost V 2 bases and J 7 bases; bases outside gene matches: 8. The CDR3: CASSQTPGQGINEQFF. The CDR3 DNA is TGTGCCAGCAGCCAAACCCCGGGACAGGGGATTAATGAGCAGTTCTTC.